This T cell receptor beta chain was sequenced in a study of T-cell memory formation after mild COVID-19. Constant-segment primers served in 5'RACE that generated TCR alpha and TCR beta cDNA libraries bearing sample barcodes and UMIs. TCRdb used MiXCR to reprocess the 5' RACE reads, holding one entry per CDR3 protein. The table has some 43,000 distinct CDR3 sequences, about 6.1% seen once. Sequencing was performed on PBMCs or a T cell subset sorted from them (not recorded which). The sequence came from an adult who had mild COVID-19 (a few samples of this study predate the infection). Cell type and time point are not known.

The CDR3 loop is CASSLMGGSSNQPQHF. The CDR3 nucleotides are TGTGCCAGCAGCTTGATGGGGGGATCAAGCAATCAGCCCCAGCATTTT. The J gene is TRBJ1-5, the V gene TRBV5-5, with D possibly being TRBD1 (5 bases). V shed 1 base and J shed 1 base, with 12 bases lying between them. This CDR3 is 16 amino acids long. CDR1 is SGHKS and CDR2 is YYEKEE in the germline V gene (reference sequence).